These 14 T cell receptor beta chains were sequenced from one sample in a study of Graves' ophthalmopathy and Graves' hyperthyroidism. TCR beta CDR3 regions were amplified from RNA transcripts. HTBI primers were used in a first-round RT-PCR, which preceded a second-round multiplex PCR. TCRdb re-called the multiplex PCR reads with MiXCR, one entry per CDR3 protein. The data contain hundreds of thousands of distinct CDR3 sequences, around 42% of them singletons. The specimen was peripheral blood. These receptors came from an adult man with Graves' ophthalmopathy.

The sample holds a few counts of this clonotype. J is TRBJ1-1 and V is TRBV7-9; 8 bases fit TRBD1. V was clipped by 1 base and J by 7 bases; unmatched bases: 5. CDR3 size: 14 residues. Germline V gene sequence: CDR1 SEHNR, CDR2 FQNEAQ (reference sequence). CDR3 amino acids: CASSLVQGANEAFF. CDR3 DNA: TGTGCCAGCAGCTTAGTTCAGGGGGCTAATGAAGCTTTCTTT.

This clonotype was found a few times. The chain couples TRBV29-1 to TRBJ1-1, with 7 bases lining up with TRBD1. Germline V gene lookup returns CDR1 SQVTM and CDR2 ANQGSEA. J gave up 1 base and V 5 bases, and 4 bases lay outside the gene matches. This CDR3 is built from 13 residues. The CDR3 spells CSVSHRGNTEAFF. CDR3 DNA sequence: TGCAGCGTTAGCCACAGGGGGAACACTGAAGCTTTCTTT.

The chain combines TRBV29-1 with TRBJ2-7; the match to TRBD1 covers 10 bases. The J call could be wrong; TRBJ2-1 is a better fit for the DNA end. Germline CDR1 reads SQVTM; CDR2 reads ANQGSEA. The CDR3 is made up of 12 amino acids. CDR3 region: CSVRDRGREQFF. Here the CDR3 DNA reads TGCAGCGTACGGGACAGGGGTCGGGAGCAGTTCTTC.

The V gene is TRBV2, the J gene TRBJ1-5; 8 bases match TRBD1. V was pared by 10 bases and J by 0 bases, with 11 bases of the junction left unmatched. The CDR3 sequence is 16 residues long. Per germline, CDR1 SNHLY and CDR2 FYNNEI. The chain's CDR3 is CATTGGSSNSNQPQHF. The CDR3 DNA reads TGTGCCACTACAGGGGGGTCCAGCAATAGCAATCAGCCCCAGCATTTT.

The chain links TRBV9 to TRBJ2-7; 13 bases match TRBD2. The germline gives CDR1 SGDLS, CDR2 YYNGEE. The CDR3 has 16 residues. V was pared by 1 base and J by 5 bases, with 6 bases of the junction left unmatched. CDR3 nucleotide sequence: TGTGCCAGCAGCGTATCTGGGACTAGCGGGGTTAACGAGCAGTACTTC. Translation: CASSVSGTSGVNEQYF.

The CDR3 DNA follows: TGTGCCAGCAGCGTGGGACAGGGTCCCATAGAGCTGTTTTTT. Amino acids: CASSVGQGPIELFF. V usage is TRBV9 and J usage is TRBJ2-2, with 9 positions matching TRBD1. The CDR3 has 14 residues. In germline, CDR1 is SGDLS, CDR2 YYNGEE. The V segment lost 2 bases and the J segment 11 bases; nucleotides outside the gene matches: 7.

This clonotype was counted only a few times. The chain uses TRBV10-1 and TRBJ2-2, with D unresolved. V was trimmed by 4 bases and J by 2 bases, leaving 11 bases between them. Germline assignment: CDR1 WNHNN and CDR2 SYGVQD (reference sequence). The length of the CDR3 is 15 residues. Here the CDR3 reads CASSAAHGNTGELFF. The CDR3 DNA sequence: TGCGCCAGCAGTGCCGCTCACGGAAACACCGGGGAGCTGTTTTTT.

This sequence joins TRBV7-2 and TRBJ1-1, with a possible D match to TRBD1 (5 bases). The V and J ends lost 5 bases and 5 bases respectively, with 12 bases between them. The CDR3 is 13 residues long. The germline V gene encodes CDR1 SGHTA and CDR2 FQGNSA. The DNA for the CDR3 is TGTGCCAGCAGCCAATCCGGGGGAACTGAAGCTTTCTTT. Translation: CASSQSGGTEAFF.

V gene TRBV7-9 combines with J gene TRBJ2-7; D tentatively reads TRBD1 or TRBD2 (5 bases each). Germline CDR1 and CDR2: SEHNR and FQNEAQ (reference sequence). The V end lost 5 bases, the J end lost 2 bases, and 10 bases lay between the germline ends. CDR3 length equals 13 residues. The CDR3 reads CASSVGTPYEQYF. The CDR3 DNA sequence: TGTGCCAGCAGCGTCGGGACCCCCTACGAGCAGTACTTC.

This clonotype was recorded many times. The chain joins TRBV7-2 to TRBJ1-1; D not resolved. The germline V gene has CDR1 SGHTA and CDR2 FQGNSA. This CDR3 has 14 residues. Trimming left V 2 bases short and J 1 base short, with 8 bases between. CDR3 bases: TGTGCCAGCAGCTTACTGAACCGGAACACTGAAGCTTTCTTT. It translates to CASSLLNRNTEAFF.

CDR3 region: CASSQGGLSSYEQYF. CDR3 DNA: TGTGCCAGCAGCCAAGGGGGCTTATCCTCCTACGAGCAGTACTTC. V gene TRBV3-1 combines with J gene TRBJ2-7; perhaps TRBD1 as D (5 bases). The CDR3 has 15 amino acids. V dropped 1 base and J dropped 0 bases, with 10 bases sitting between them. The germline V gene encodes CDR1 LGHDT and CDR2 YNNKEL (reference sequence).

The genes are TRBV7-3 and TRBJ2-6; D is uncertain. The CDR3 runs 16 residues. CDR1 and CDR2 (germline): SGHTA, FQGTGA. The V end lost 2 bases, the J end lost 0 bases, and 8 bases lay between the germline ends. CDR3 coding DNA: TGTGCCAGCAGCTTATGGGCGATCTCTGGGGCCAACGTCCTGACTTTC. Protein: CASSLWAISGANVLTF.

This clonotype was counted only a few times. This chain connects TRBV7-8 to TRBJ2-2; maybe TRBD1 (5 bases). From germline, CDR1 is SGHVS and CDR2 FQNEAQ. V lost 7 bases and J lost 6, with 9 bases in between. The CDR3 length is 12 residues. CDR3 nucleotide sequence: TGTGCCAGCAAAACCAGGGCCGGGGAGCTGTTTTTT. It is translated as CASKTRAGELFF.

This clonotype was counted between two and nine times. V and J are TRBV14 and TRBJ1-1; D is perhaps TRBD1 (6 bases). Trimming shortened V by 4 bases and J by 4 bases, and 16 bases separated the two germline ends. The germline gives CDR1 SGHDN, CDR2 FVKESK. The CDR3 has 15 amino acids. The CDR3 bases are TGTGCCAGCAGCCTCGGGGGGCGGTCGGTCACTGAAGCTTTCTTT. Protein: CASSLGGRSVTEAFF.